This T cell receptor (beta chain) was identified during a study of T cells in Graves' hyperthyroidism and ophthalmopathy. General study points: The model identified upcoming ophthalmopathy a median about 6.5 months ahead of onset.

About this clonotype: Its antigen is unknown.

The CDR3 covers 18 residues. CDR1 is DFQATT, CDR2 SNEGSKA, per germline (reference sequence). V dropped 5 bases and J dropped 0; count of bases not matched to a gene: 17. TCR beta CDR3 sequences were amplified from RNA transcripts. The HTBI primer set was used in a first-round RT-PCR of the TCR CDR3. TCRdb reprocessed the multiplex PCR reads via MiXCR and lists one record per CDR3 protein. Found here are roughly 400,000 distinct CDR3 sequences, roughly 25% of them singletons; the top ten hold more than 60%. This sequence was found in a man aged 45-65 years with Graves' hyperthyroidism. Sequencing input: blood. This chain uses TRBV20-1 with TRBJ1-2; the match to TRBD1 covers 8 bases. This chain's CDR3 is CSAALPGQVTGANYGYTF. CDR3 coding DNA: TGCAGTGCTGCACTTCCGGGACAGGTTACCGGAGCTAACTATGGCTACACCTTC.